The T cell receptor (beta chain) under discussion was sequenced for a study of T cell responses to AZD1222 COVID-19 vaccine. Findings and caveats of the study: Repertoire collection took place solely once the T cell response had peaked.

Using immunoSEQ multiplex PCR, the repertoire was profiled, and TCRdb retains in-frame clones only, with some absent. The sample shows approximately 79,000 clones, over 80% of them seen only once. This clone was observed once. What it binds is unknown. The sequencing used peripheral blood, collected on day 0 of AZD1222 vaccination. This receptor was taken from an adult in good health.

CDR3: CASSLVEGNYQPQHF. The DNA for the CDR3 is TGTGCCAGCAGCTTAGTGGAGGGGAATTATCAGCCCCAGCATTTT. The chain links TRBV7-8 to TRBJ1-5; possibly TRBD1 for D (5 bases). V lost 1 base, J lost 5 bases, and 12 bases lay in between. Germline CDR1 and CDR2: SGHVS and FQNEAQ. This CDR3 is 15 amino acids long.